These T cell receptor beta chains were read from a single sample in a study of glioma-infiltrating T cells after dendritic cell vaccination. Using immunoSEQ multiplex PCR, the repertoire was profiled, and TCRdb retains in-frame clones only, with some absent. The table lists about 92,000 clones, 80% to 90% of them singletons. The input for sequencing was blood, taken before dendritic cell vaccination. The receptors were sampled from a human donor with glioblastoma. CDR3s include the opening cysteine and the closing phenylalanine or tryptophan. A D gene is named only where the DNA matches it firmly. Some rows have no size entry. The others give once, few or many, or a class for an expanded clone.

size	D	J	V	CDR3	DNA
.	TRBD2	TRBJ2-3	TRBV29-1	CSVAGREPTDTQYF	TGCAGCGTCGCGGGGCGGGAGCCGACAGATACGCAGTATTTT
.	.	TRBJ2-2	TRBV7-6	CASSLQGEVTGELFF	TGTGCCAGCAGCTTACAGGGGGAGGTCACCGGGGAGCTGTTTTTT
.	TRBD1	TRBJ1-2	TRBV10-3	CAISEPIRTGDGYTF	TGTGCCATCAGTGAGCCAATCCGGACAGGGGATGGCTACACCTTC
.	TRBD2	TRBJ2-5	TRBV19	CASSPLAGGEETQYF	TGTGCCAGTAGTCCCCTCGCGGGAGGAGAAGAGACCCAGTACTTC
.	TRBD2	TRBJ2-5	TRBV4-1	CASSHPGQGTSGSRGETQYF	TGCGCCAGCAGCCATCCCGGACAGGGGACTAGCGGGAGTAGGGGGGAGACCCAGTACTTC
.	.	TRBJ2-7	TRBV7-9	CASSLGLPGYEQYF	TGTGCCAGCAGTCTGGGACTCCCTGGGTACGAGCAGTACTTC
.	.	TRBJ1-5	TRBV19	CASSIAGYSNQPQHF	TGTGCCAGTAGTATTGCGGGATATAGCAATCAGCCCCAGCATTTT
.	.	TRBJ1-2	TRBV7-9	CASSSSGRVSGNYGYTF	TGTGCCAGCAGCTCGTCGGGCAGGGTTAGTGGTAACTATGGCTACACCTTC
.	TRBD1	TRBJ1-1	TRBV6-4	CASSSTGGLNTEAFF	TGTGCCAGCAGCTCCACAGGGGGCTTGAACACTGAAGCTTTCTTT
.	.	TRBJ1-4	TRBV6-6	CASTRSANEKLFF	TGTGCCAGCACCAGGTCGGCTAATGAAAAACTGTTTTTT
.	TRBD2	TRBJ2-3	TRBV6-1	CASSDTSGGAWSTDTQYF	TGTGCCAGCAGTGACACTAGCGGGGGGGCTTGGAGCACAGATACGCAGTATTTT
.	TRBD2	TRBJ2-1	TRBV25-1	CASSPGLAGSITFF	TGTGCCAGCAGCCCGGGACTAGCGGGAAGCATTACGTTCTTC
.	.	TRBJ2-5	TRBV25-1	CASRKAGERGAQYF	TGTGCCAGCAGAAAAGCCGGGGAGCGCGGCGCCCAGTACTTC
.	TRBD1	TRBJ1-1	TRBV6-4	CASSAQSGTGKTEAFF	TGTGCCAGCAGTGCCCAATCCGGGACAGGGAAGACTGAAGCTTTCTTT
once	TRBD1	TRBJ1-5	TRBV19	CASSISGTAYNQPQHF	TGTGCCAGTAGTATCTCCGGGACAGCCTACAATCAGCCCCAGCATTTT
once	TRBD1	TRBJ1-4	TRBV9	CASSVQDRSNEKLFF	TGTGCCAGCAGCGTACAGGACAGGAGTAATGAAAAACTGTTTTTT
.	TRBD1	TRBJ2-7	TRBV5-4	CASSWDREYEQYF	TGTGCCAGCAGTTGGGACAGGGAATACGAGCAGTACTTC
.	TRBD1	TRBJ2-3	TRBV19	CASSVPGQGTDTQYF	TGTGCCAGTAGCGTCCCGGGACAGGGCACAGATACGCAGTATTTT
.	TRBD1	TRBJ2-2	TRBV5-1	CASSLHPGQGNTGELFF	TGCGCCAGCAGCTTGCATCCGGGACAGGGTAACACCGGGGAGCTGTTTTTT
once	TRBD2	TRBJ2-7	TRBV14	CASSQRTSIEQYF	TGTGCCAGCAGCCAAAGGACTAGCATCGAGCAGTACTTC
.	.	TRBJ2-5	TRBV5-6	CASSLERRYQETQYF	TGTGCCAGCAGCTTGGAAAGGAGGTACCAAGAGACCCAGTACTTC
.	.	TRBJ1-5	TRBV4-1	CASSPRQSDQPQHF	TGCGCCAGCAGCCCTAGACAGTCTGATCAGCCCCAGCATTTT
.	.	TRBJ1-1	TRBV4-3	CASSATLQRSGIHEAFF	TGCGCCAGCAGCGCAACGCTACAGCGCAGCGGGATTCATGAAGCTTTCTTT
.	TRBD1	TRBJ2-7	TRBV7-8	CASRNRGRSYEQYF	TGTGCCAGCAGGAACAGGGGTCGGTCCTACGAGCAGTACTTC
.	TRBD1	TRBJ1-2	TRBV9	CASGQANYGYTF	TGTGCCAGCGGACAGGCTAACTATGGCTACACCTTC
.	TRBD1	TRBJ1-1	TRBV5-1	CASSLWTGGTEAFF	TGCGCCAGCAGCCTTTGGACAGGGGGCACTGAAGCTTTCTTT
.	.	TRBJ2-2	TRBV11-2	CASSSLTGARGELFF	TGTGCCAGCAGCAGCCTAACAGGCGCGAGGGGGGAGCTGTTTTTT
.	.	TRBJ2-7	TRBV5-1	CASSINTGTSRNEQYF	TGCGCCAGCAGCATAAACACCGGGACATCTCGGAACGAGCAGTACTTC
once	.	TRBJ1-5	TRBV28	CASSSPQGMVVGQPQHF	TGTGCCAGCAGTTCACCCCAGGGAATGGTTGTGGGTCAGCCCCAGCATTTT
once	.	TRBJ2-2	TRBV2	CASPRTQGGTGELFF	TGTGCCAGCCCTCGTACCCAGGGGGGCACCGGGGAGCTGTTTTTT
.	.	TRBJ2-7	TRBV4-1	CASSQEGHTYEQYF	TGCGCCAGCAGCCAAGAGGGACACACCTACGAGCAGTACTTC
.	TRBD2	TRBJ2-7	TRBV4-1	CASSPAGLSSYEQYF	TGCGCCAGCAGCCCAGCGGGGCTGAGCTCCTACGAGCAGTACTTC
.	.	TRBJ1-1	TRBV7-6	CASSKGQLNTEAFF	TGTGCCAGCAGCAAAGGACAGCTTAACACTGAAGCTTTCTTT
.	TRBD1	TRBJ2-2	TRBV19	CAISWDRDTGELFF	TGTGCCATTTCGTGGGACAGGGACACCGGGGAGCTGTTTTTT
.	.	TRBJ1-1	TRBV7-8	CASSLDRVNTEAFF	TGTGCCAGCAGCTTAGACAGGGTCAACACTGAAGCTTTCTTT
.	.	TRBJ2-2	TRBV25-1	CASPITGELFF	TGTGCCAGCCCAATCACCGGGGAGCTGTTTTTT
.	.	TRBJ1-2	TRBV2	CASSLGANYGYTF	TGTGCCAGCAGTCTGGGAGCTAACTATGGCTACACCTTC
.	TRBD2	TRBJ2-3	TRBV2	CASRATTSGGAPVDTQYF	TGTGCCAGCAGGGCCACCACTAGCGGGGGGGCCCCTGTGGATACGCAGTATTTT
.	TRBD1	TRBJ1-1	TRBV6-1	CASSATGIEAFF	TGTGCCAGCAGCGCGACAGGGATTGAAGCTTTCTTT
few	.	TRBJ1-1	TRBV4-1	CASSQDEGTNTEAFF	TGCGCCAGCAGCCAAGATGAGGGCACTAACACTGAAGCTTTCTTT
.	TRBD2	TRBJ2-3	TRBV6-1	CASSRGGLDTQYF	TGTGCCAGCAGTCGCGGGGGACTAGATACGCAGTATTTT